Below, 20 T cell receptor beta chains from the same sample are listed, as sequenced in a study of T cell changes during pregnancy in multiple sclerosis. Only in-frame clones appear in the TCRdb table, and some are missing; sequencing was by immunoSEQ multiplex PCR. The sample has roughly 100,000 clones; roughly nine tenths are singletons. The specimen comprised peripheral blood, sampled after pregnancy. These receptors came from a female donor in good health, enrolled as a control in a pregnancy study.

This clone came up once. V and J are TRBV9 and TRBJ1-1; D gene ambiguous. CDR1 is SGDLS and CDR2 is YYNGEE in the germline V gene. Trimming removed 2 bases from V and 4 bases from J, with 9 bases in between. CDR3 length: 13 amino acids. This CDR3 is CASSVQTVTEAFF. In DNA form, the CDR3 reads TGTGCCAGCAGCGTTCAAACAGTCACTGAAGCTTTCTTT.

The chain is built from TRBV7-9 and TRBJ2-1; perhaps TRBD2 as D (5 bases). Looked up from germline, CDR1 is SEHNR and CDR2 is FQNEAQ (reference sequence). Trimming pared 5 bases from V and 6 bases from J, leaving 17 bases between. The CDR3 totals 15 residues. Here the CDR3 DNA reads TGTGCCAGCAGCCTGACTACAGTTTCAGGCAATGAGCAGTTCTTC. Translated, it gives CASSLTTVSGNEQFF.

The V and J genes are TRBV6-6 and TRBJ2-1; D is undetermined. Trimming removed 5 bases at V and 7 bases at J, with 9 bases between. Germline loops: CDR1 MNHNY, CDR2 SVGAGI (reference sequence). The CDR3 totals 12 residues. As DNA, the CDR3 is TGTGCCAGCAGTGGGCCTGGGAATGAGCAGTTCTTC. It is translated as CASSGPGNEQFF.

V gene TRBV6-5 combines with J gene TRBJ1-4; no definite D call. The V gene's germline CDR1 is MNHEY and CDR2 SVGAGI. The CDR3 runs to 15 residues. Deletions cut 7 bases from V and 7 bases from J, with 19 bases between. The CDR3 nucleotides are TGTGCCAGCAAGAGAACCAAGGGAGGTCGTGAAAAACTGTTTTTT. Protein: CASKRTKGGREKLFF.

The chain is built from TRBV5-6 and TRBJ2-7; 9 bases agree with TRBD1. In germline, CDR1 is SGHDT, CDR2 YYEEEE. The CDR3 contains 17 residues. V was clipped by 1 base and J by 1 base; unmatched bases: 9. This chain's CDR3 is CASSLFDRDRVSYEQYF. CDR3 in DNA: TGTGCCAGCAGCTTGTTCGATAGGGACAGGGTATCCTACGAGCAGTACTTC.

The chain couples TRBV28 to TRBJ2-6; no reliable D call. The CDR3 totals 13 residues. The germline V gene encodes CDR1 MDHEN and CDR2 SYDVKM. V lost 2 bases and J 4 bases, leaving 3 bases between the germline ends. As DNA, the CDR3 is TGTGCCAGCAGTTTACAGGGGGCCAACGTCCTGACTTTC. This codes for CASSLQGANVLTF.

The chain carries TRBV6-4 and TRBJ1-1; D is perhaps TRBD1 (6 bases). Per germline, CDR1 MRHNA and CDR2 SNTAGT. The CDR3 consists of 14 residues. V was pared by 6 bases and J by 7 bases, with 18 bases between. CDR3 loop: CASRNTNREGEAFF. CDR3 bases: TGTGCCAGCAGGAATACTAACAGGGAGGGTGAAGCTTTCTTT.

The chain recombines TRBV19 with TRBJ2-2, with 8 bases that match TRBD1. This CDR3 contains 15 residues. Germline-derived CDR1 and CDR2 are LNHDA and SQIVND (reference sequence). Unmatched junction bases numbered 5, after V lost 4 bases and J lost 4 bases. The CDR3 DNA reads as TGTGCCAGTAGTACTGACAGGGGCGCCACCGGGGAGCTGTTTTTT. As protein: CASSTDRGATGELFF.

V gene TRBV2 combines with J gene TRBJ2-6; 7 bases map to TRBD2. Germline trimming cut 8 bases from V and 0 bases from J; bases unmatched to any gene: 7. CDR3 size: 16 residues. CDR1 and CDR2 from the germline V gene are SNHLY and FYNNEI. The DNA of the CDR3 is TGTGCCAGCCGGGCGGGAGTAGTCTCTGGGGCCAACGTCCTGACTTTC. Amino acid sequence: CASRAGVVSGANVLTF.

V usage is TRBV25-1 and J usage is TRBJ2-1; no clear D gene. The V end was cut by 4 bases, the J end by 3 bases, with 7 bases between. From germline, CDR1 is MGHDK and CDR2 SYGVNS. CDR3 length: 13 residues. The CDR3 DNA follows: TGTGCCAGCAGTGCCACTGGCTACAATGAGCAGTTCTTC. It translates to CASSATGYNEQFF.

This chain connects TRBV27 to TRBJ2-3; 7 bases are shared with TRBD2. The CDR3 length is 14 residues. Trimming removed 0 bases from V and 14 bases from J; junction bases left unmatched: 11. The germline V gene encodes CDR1 MNHEY and CDR2 SMNVEV (reference sequence). The CDR3: CASSLSLRGEVGYF. The CDR3 DNA reads as TGTGCCAGCAGTTTATCACTTCGGGGGGAGGTAGGGTATTTT.

This chain connects TRBV28 to TRBJ1-3; 8 bases map to TRBD1. The CDR3 contains 15 residues. Trimming at V came to 6 bases and at J to 3 bases, leaving 7 bases not matched to a gene. Germline loops: CDR1 MDHEN, CDR2 SYDVKM. DNA of the CDR3: TGTGCCAGCAGATCTCAGGGGGCAGGTGGAAACACCATATATTTT. Protein product: CASRSQGAGGNTIYF.

The chain links TRBV27 to TRBJ2-7, with D tentatively TRBD1 (6 bases). V lost 7 bases to trimming and J lost 5 bases, with 15 bases between them. Germline V gene sequence: CDR1 MNHEY, CDR2 SMNVEV (reference sequence). There are 13 residues in the CDR3. The CDR3 bases are TGTGCCAGCACACCCCAGGGGTCCCACGAGCAGTACTTC. Amino acids: CASTPQGSHEQYF.

The J gene is TRBJ2-5, the V gene TRBV2, with 7 bases aligning to TRBD1. Trimming removed 6 bases from V and 1 base from J; junction bases left unmatched: 5. Germline V gene data show CDR1 as SNHLY and CDR2 as FYNNEI. This CDR3 spans 14 amino acids. The CDR3 loop is CASREQGFQETQYF. CDR3 in DNA: TGTGCCAGCAGGGAACAGGGGTTCCAAGAGACCCAGTACTTC.

The J gene is TRBJ2-3, the V gene TRBV7-9; 7 positions agree with TRBD2. The length of the CDR3 is 17 residues. The germline CDR1 and CDR2 sequences are SEHNR and FQNEAQ (reference sequence). Germline trimming cut 5 bases from V and 0 bases from J; bases unmatched to any gene: 11. The CDR3 DNA reads as TGTGCCAGCAGCCGATATCAAAGCGGGGTTAGCACAGATACGCAGTATTTT. Protein: CASSRYQSGVSTDTQYF.

The chain uses TRBV6-1 and TRBJ1-1; TRBD1 aligns across 11 bases. The germline CDR1 and CDR2 sequences are MNHNS and SASEGT. The CDR3 is 15 amino acids. The trim removed 5 bases at V and 6 bases at J, leaving 8 bases unmatched. CDR3 nucleotides: TGTGCCAGCAGTAGGGACAGGGGGATGTACCCTGAAGCTTTCTTT. This sequence encodes CASSRDRGMYPEAFF.

The CDR3 protein is CASSYRRGGNEKLFF. CDR3 bases: TGTGCCAGCAGCTATCGCAGGGGTGGAAATGAAAAACTGTTTTTT. The chain couples TRBV7-8 to TRBJ1-4; weak D call: TRBD1 (6 bases). Germline values: CDR1 SGHVS, CDR2 FQNEAQ. The V end lost 4 bases, the J end lost 5 bases, and 14 bases lay between the germline ends. The CDR3 extends over 15 amino acids.

The V and J genes are TRBV11-3 and TRBJ2-2, with TRBD2 matching over 10 bases. Per the germline V gene, CDR1 is SGHNT and CDR2 is YENEEA. The V and J ends lost 6 bases and 0 bases, in that order; junction bases with no gene match: 4. The CDR3 has 16 amino acids. CDR3 in amino acids: CASSSLAGANTGELFF. DNA of the CDR3: TGTGCCAGCAGTTCTCTAGCGGGGGCGAACACCGGGGAGCTGTTTTTT.

In its sample, this clone was seen a few times. This chain uses TRBV2 with TRBJ1-2; the D is unclear. Germline V gene sequence: CDR1 SNHLY, CDR2 FYNNEI. The CDR3 runs 13 residues. V lost 3 bases and J lost 5, with 10 bases in between. CDR3 bases: TGTGCCAGCAGTGAGAGTCAGGTTTATGGCTACACCTTC. Protein: CASSESQVYGYTF.

The rearrangement joins TRBV30 to TRBJ1-3; D is ambiguous. Germline CDR1 reads GTSNPN; CDR2 reads SVGIG (reference sequence). Deletions cut 0 bases from V and 9 bases from J, with 15 bases between. The length of the CDR3 is 14 residues. The CDR3 bases are TGTGCCTGGAGTGTAGCCGGGTCGGGGAGCACCATATATTTT. This translates into CAWSVAGSGSTIYF.